Presented here are 3 T cell receptor beta chains from one specimen sequenced in a study of blood T cell repertoires in COVID-19. The table came from immunoSEQ multiplex PCR; TCRdb's copy has only in-frame clones and leaves some out. The sample consists of roughly 100,000 clones, about 90% of them appearing once. The sample comprised peripheral blood. Every receptor here comes from a human donor in a cohort sampled during active COVID-19.

This chain joins TRBV4-2 and TRBJ2-6; D may be TRBD1 (6 bases). The germline gives CDR1 LGHNA, CDR2 YNFKEQ. The CDR3 totals 18 residues. The V end was cut by 3 bases, the J end by 1 base, with 16 bases between. The CDR3 DNA reads TGTGCCAGCAGCCAGGGTACGCAACAGGGATCTGGGGCCAACGTCCTGACTTTC. It is translated as CASSQGTQQGSGANVLTF.

The J gene is TRBJ2-7, the V gene TRBV2, with D possibly matching TRBD1 (5 bases). With 7 bases removed from V and 3 bases from J, the gap between germline ends came to 13 bases. This CDR3 has 13 residues. Germline CDR1 and CDR2: SNHLY and FYNNEI. In DNA, the CDR3 is TGTGCCAGCACAGGGATTAGCAACTACGAGCAGTACTTC. Its translation is CASTGISNYEQYF.

This rearrangement joins TRBV4-1 to TRBJ2-5, with 8 bases aligning to TRBD2. The CDR3 length is 17 residues. After removal of 1 base from V and 6 bases from J, the junction contained 13 bases not matched to a gene. The germline CDR1 and CDR2 sequences are MGHRA and YSYEKL. This CDR3 reads CASSQGLEREFGKTQYF. The CDR3 coding sequence is TGCGCCAGCAGCCAAGGGCTGGAGCGGGAGTTCGGAAAGACCCAGTACTTC.